The clone carrying this TCR beta chain was seen just once. Its antigen remains unknown. Between the trimmed V and J ends, which lost 0 bases and 7 bases, there was a span of 15 bases. From germline, CDR1 is MGHRA and CDR2 YSYEKL. The CDR3 consists of 15 residues. TCRdb keeps only in-frame clones here, not all; method: immunoSEQ multiplex PCR. The table lists some 110,000 clones, 80% to 95% of them singletons. This sample is part of a study of CD4+ T cells in melanoma. Study results and caveats: CD8+ T cell, macrophage and B cell function reportedly correlated with neoantigen-specific CD4+ T cells. Reportedly, melanoma neoantigen-specific CD4+ T cells showed varied differentiation states.

This chain joins TRBV4-1 and TRBJ2-5, with D possibly being TRBD1 (5 bases). The receptor was derived from a human donor with melanoma. The material sequenced was peripheral blood. The CDR3 loop is CASSQEIGQGWTQYF. The CDR3 coding sequence is TGCGCCAGCAGCCAAGAGATCGGGCAGGGTTGGACCCAGTACTTC.